The rows below give T cell receptor beta chains drawn from one sample of a study of neoadjuvant anti-PD-1 for oral cavity cancer. Sequencing was performed with immunoSEQ multiplex PCR; in TCRdb, only in-frame clones are kept and a portion is missing. Of just over 65,000 clones in the sample, approximately 85% were seen once. The sample here was PBMCs, taken after nivolumab (anti-PD-1) treatment. The receptors derive from a person aged 40 to 85 with oral cavity squamous cell carcinoma. The CDR3 runs from the conserved cysteine through the conserved F or W. The D gene is left open where the match is weak. Not every row has a clone size; where given, it reads once, few, many or a size class.

CDR3 length: 13
V gene: TRBV6-5
clone size: .
D gene: .
J gene: TRBJ2-7
CDR3 DNA: TGTGCCAGCAGTTGGCAAATCAAGGGCGAGCAGTACTTC
CDR3 protein: CASSWQIKGEQYF

CDR3 length: 13
V gene: TRBV6-1
clone size: .
D gene: .
J gene: TRBJ2-3
CDR3 DNA: TGTGCCAGCGGGTCACCTGCCACAGATACGCAGTATTTT
CDR3 protein: CASGSPATDTQYF

CDR3 length: 11
V gene: TRBV13
clone size: .
D gene: .
J gene: TRBJ2-5
CDR3 DNA: TGTGCCAGCAGTCATAAGGAGACCCAGTACTTC
CDR3 protein: CASSHKETQYF

CDR3 length: 15
V gene: TRBV2
clone size: .
D gene: TRBD1
J gene: TRBJ2-5
CDR3 DNA: TGTGCCAGCAATGGACAGGGGGCCGACCAAGAGACCCAGTACTTC
CDR3 protein: CASNGQGADQETQYF

CDR3 length: 15
V gene: TRBV5-4
clone size: .
D gene: TRBD2
J gene: TRBJ2-5
CDR3 DNA: TGTGCCAGCAGCTTGGTGCTAGCGGGAGTAGAGACCCAGTACTTC
CDR3 protein: CASSLVLAGVETQYF

CDR3 length: 18
V gene: TRBV6-4
clone size: .
D gene: .
J gene: TRBJ2-1
CDR3 DNA: TGTGCCAGCAGTGACTCCCCCCAGGGCAGGTTTCATCACAATGAGCAGTTCTTC
CDR3 protein: CASSDSPQGRFHHNEQFF

CDR3 length: 16
V gene: TRBV4-1
clone size: .
D gene: TRBD2
J gene: TRBJ2-7
CDR3 DNA: TGCGCCAGCAGCCAAGTTTTCGACAGGGGACTAGCGGGGCAGTACTTC
CDR3 protein: CASSQVFDRGLAGQYF

CDR3 length: 16
V gene: TRBV5-1
clone size: .
D gene: TRBD1
J gene: TRBJ2-7
CDR3 DNA: TGCGCCAGCAGCAACTCGGACAGGGTGGGTTCTTACGAGCAGTACTTC
CDR3 protein: CASSNSDRVGSYEQYF

CDR3 length: 13
V gene: TRBV5-1
clone size: .
D gene: .
J gene: TRBJ2-7
CDR3 DNA: TGCGCCAGCAGCTTGGCAACTTCCTACGAGCAGTACTTC
CDR3 protein: CASSLATSYEQYF

CDR3 length: 15
V gene: TRBV29-1
clone size: .
D gene: TRBD2
J gene: TRBJ2-1
CDR3 DNA: TGCAGCGTTATCCTAACTAGCGGGAGGCCCAATGAGCAGTTCTTC
CDR3 protein: CSVILTSGRPNEQFF

CDR3 length: 15
V gene: TRBV27
clone size: .
D gene: TRBD1
J gene: TRBJ1-5
CDR3 DNA: TGTGCCAGCAGGGGACAGGCAAGGAGCAATCAGCCCCAGCATTTT
CDR3 protein: CASRGQARSNQPQHF

CDR3 length: 19
V gene: TRBV7-8
clone size: .
D gene: TRBD2
J gene: TRBJ2-2
CDR3 DNA: TGTGCCAGCAGCCCACGAGGTAGCGGGAGGAGAGGGAACACCGGGGAGCTGTTTTTT
CDR3 protein: CASSPRGSGRRGNTGELFF

CDR3 length: 15
V gene: TRBV7-9
clone size: few
D gene: TRBD1
J gene: TRBJ2-7
CDR3 DNA: TGTGCCAGCAGCATTGGGACAGGGAAGGGGTACGAGCAGTACTTC
CDR3 protein: CASSIGTGKGYEQYF

CDR3 length: 17
V gene: TRBV11-2
clone size: .
D gene: TRBD1
J gene: TRBJ2-6
CDR3 DNA: TGTGCCAGCAGCCAAGGGACAGTAGTGGCTGGGGCCAACGTCCTGACTTTC
CDR3 protein: CASSQGTVVAGANVLTF

CDR3 length: 16
V gene: TRBV9
clone size: .
D gene: .
J gene: TRBJ2-1
CDR3 DNA: TGTGCCAGCAGCGTAGCAGGGGGGAGCTCCTACAATGAGCAGTTCTTC
CDR3 protein: CASSVAGGSSYNEQFF

CDR3 length: 13
V gene: TRBV10-2
clone size: .
D gene: .
J gene: TRBJ2-2
CDR3 DNA: TGCGCCAGCAGCCTGACCCCCGCCGGGGAGCTGTTTTTT
CDR3 protein: CASSLTPAGELFF

CDR3 length: 14
V gene: TRBV10-3
clone size: .
D gene: TRBD1
J gene: TRBJ1-5
CDR3 DNA: TGTGCCATCAGTGAGTCGGCAGGGGGTCAGCCCCAGCATTTT
CDR3 protein: CAISESAGGQPQHF

CDR3 length: 16
V gene: TRBV6-5
clone size: .
D gene: TRBD1
J gene: TRBJ2-3
CDR3 DNA: TGTGCCAGCAGTTCTTGGACAGGGGGACACACAGATACGCAGTATTTT
CDR3 protein: CASSSWTGGHTDTQYF

CDR3 length: 15
V gene: TRBV5-1
clone size: few
D gene: TRBD2
J gene: TRBJ2-3
CDR3 DNA: TGCGCCAGCAGCTTCGGACTAGCGGGAGGAGATACGCAGTATTTT
CDR3 protein: CASSFGLAGGDTQYF

CDR3 length: 13
V gene: TRBV29-1
clone size: .
D gene: .
J gene: TRBJ2-1
CDR3 DNA: TGCAGCGTTGGACTCCTCCCCATCAATGAGCAGTTCTTC
CDR3 protein: CSVGLLPINEQFF

CDR3 length: 13
V gene: TRBV28
clone size: few
D gene: .
J gene: TRBJ2-2
CDR3 DNA: TGTGCCAGCACGGTCAGGGGAAACGGGGAGCTGTTTTTT
CDR3 protein: CASTVRGNGELFF

CDR3 length: 15
V gene: TRBV15
clone size: .
D gene: TRBD2
J gene: TRBJ2-3
CDR3 DNA: TGTGCCACCAGCAGGCGGGAGATTGGCACAGATACGCAGTATTTT
CDR3 protein: CATSRREIGTDTQYF

CDR3 length: 11
V gene: TRBV6-1
clone size: .
D gene: TRBD1
J gene: TRBJ1-4
CDR3 DNA: TGTGCCAGCAGTGAGGGACAGGCCGACTATTTT
CDR3 protein: CASSEGQADYF

CDR3 length: 15
V gene: TRBV5-8
clone size: .
D gene: .
J gene: TRBJ1-5
CDR3 DNA: TGTGCCAGCAGCCAACAACTAACAGGAAATCAGCCCCAGCATTTT
CDR3 protein: CASSQQLTGNQPQHF